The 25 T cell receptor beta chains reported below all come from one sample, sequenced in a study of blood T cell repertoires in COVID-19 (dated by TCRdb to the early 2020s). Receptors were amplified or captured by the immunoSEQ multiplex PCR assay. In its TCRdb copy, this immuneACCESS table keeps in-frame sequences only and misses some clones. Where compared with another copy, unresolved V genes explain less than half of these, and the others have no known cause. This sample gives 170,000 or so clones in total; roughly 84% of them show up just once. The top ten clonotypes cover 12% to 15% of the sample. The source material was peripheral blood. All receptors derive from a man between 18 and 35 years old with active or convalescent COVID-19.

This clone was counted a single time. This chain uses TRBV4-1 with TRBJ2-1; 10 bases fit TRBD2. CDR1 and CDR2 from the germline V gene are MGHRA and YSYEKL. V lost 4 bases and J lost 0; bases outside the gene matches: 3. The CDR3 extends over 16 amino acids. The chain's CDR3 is CASSPSSGSSYNEQFF. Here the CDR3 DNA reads TGCGCCAGCAGCCCCTCTAGCGGGAGCTCCTACAATGAGCAGTTCTTC.

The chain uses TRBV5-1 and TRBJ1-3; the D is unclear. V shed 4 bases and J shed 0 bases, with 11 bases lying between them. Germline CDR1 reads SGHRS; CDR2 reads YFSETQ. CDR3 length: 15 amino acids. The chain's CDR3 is CASSRDLSSGNTIYF. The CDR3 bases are TGCGCCAGCAGCCGAGACTTGAGCTCTGGAAACACCATATATTTT.

CDR3 loop: CASARQETQYF. Written as DNA, the CDR3 is TGTGCCAGCGCCAGGCAAGAGACCCAGTACTTC. The chain combines TRBV18 with TRBJ2-5; D is ambiguous. The CDR3 extends over 11 amino acids. The ends were cut back, 8 bases at V and 2 bases at J, with 6 bases in the middle. The germline CDR1 and CDR2 sequences are KGHSH and LQKENI.

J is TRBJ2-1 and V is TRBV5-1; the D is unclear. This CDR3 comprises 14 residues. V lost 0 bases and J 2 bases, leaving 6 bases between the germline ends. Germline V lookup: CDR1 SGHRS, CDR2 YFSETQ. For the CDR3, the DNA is TGCGCCAGCAGCTTGGAATCGGCCTACAATGAGCAGTTCTTC. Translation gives CASSLESAYNEQFF.

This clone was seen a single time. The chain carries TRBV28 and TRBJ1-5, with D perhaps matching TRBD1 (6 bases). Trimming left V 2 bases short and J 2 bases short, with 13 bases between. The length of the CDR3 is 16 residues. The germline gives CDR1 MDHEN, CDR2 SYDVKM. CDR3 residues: CASSLPTGGRNQPQHF. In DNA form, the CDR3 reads TGTGCCAGCAGTTTACCCACGGGGGGCCGCAATCAGCCCCAGCATTTT.

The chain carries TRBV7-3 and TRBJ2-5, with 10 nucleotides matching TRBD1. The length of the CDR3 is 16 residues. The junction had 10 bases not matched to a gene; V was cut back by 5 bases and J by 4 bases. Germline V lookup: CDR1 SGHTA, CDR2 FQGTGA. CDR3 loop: CASSPLGQGIGETQYF. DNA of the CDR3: TGTGCCAGCAGCCCATTGGGACAGGGGATTGGAGAGACCCAGTACTTC.

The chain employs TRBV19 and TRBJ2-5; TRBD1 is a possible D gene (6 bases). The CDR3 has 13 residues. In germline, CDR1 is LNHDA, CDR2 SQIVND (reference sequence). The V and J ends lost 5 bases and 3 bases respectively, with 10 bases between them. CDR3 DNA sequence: TGTGCCAGTAGTCCCTGGACAGAAGAGACCCAGTACTTC. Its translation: CASSPWTEETQYF.

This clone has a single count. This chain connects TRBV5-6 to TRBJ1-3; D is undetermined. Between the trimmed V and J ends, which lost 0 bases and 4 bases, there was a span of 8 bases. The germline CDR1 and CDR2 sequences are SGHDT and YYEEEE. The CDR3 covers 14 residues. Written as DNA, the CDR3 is TGTGCCAGCAGCTTGGCAGGAGGAGGAAACACCATATATTTT. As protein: CASSLAGGGNTIYF.

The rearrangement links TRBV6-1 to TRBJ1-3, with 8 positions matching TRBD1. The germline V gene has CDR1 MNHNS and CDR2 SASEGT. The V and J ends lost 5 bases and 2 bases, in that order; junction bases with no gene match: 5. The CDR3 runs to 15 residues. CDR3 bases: TGTGCCAGCAGTCCTAAACAGGGGGCTGGAAACACCATATATTTT. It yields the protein CASSPKQGAGNTIYF.

CDR3 bases: TGTGCCAGCAGCTTATATGACTCCACAGGCAATGAGCAGTTCTTC. Protein product: CASSLYDSTGNEQFF. The J gene is TRBJ2-1, the V gene TRBV7-3, with D perhaps TRBD1 (5 bases). The CDR3 is 15 amino acids. The germline gives CDR1 SGHTA, CDR2 FQGTGA. V lost 2 bases, J lost 6 bases, and 14 bases lay in between.

CDR3 region: CSAWGGALRAYNEQFF. CDR3 coding DNA: TGCAGCGCCTGGGGAGGAGCTCTCAGGGCCTACAATGAGCAGTTCTTC. V gene TRBV29-1 combines with J gene TRBJ2-1; possible D gene TRBD2, 6 bases. Germline lookup yields CDR1 SQVTM and CDR2 ANQGSEA. V was clipped by 7 bases and J by 2 bases, with 21 bases between them. The CDR3 is 16 amino acids.

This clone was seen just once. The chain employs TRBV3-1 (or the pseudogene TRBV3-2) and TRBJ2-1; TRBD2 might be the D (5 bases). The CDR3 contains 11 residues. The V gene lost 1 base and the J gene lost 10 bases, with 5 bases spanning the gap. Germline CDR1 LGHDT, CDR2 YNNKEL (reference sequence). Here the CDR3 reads CASSQAGEQFF. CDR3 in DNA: TGTGCCAGCAGCCAAGCGGGGGAGCAGTTCTTC.

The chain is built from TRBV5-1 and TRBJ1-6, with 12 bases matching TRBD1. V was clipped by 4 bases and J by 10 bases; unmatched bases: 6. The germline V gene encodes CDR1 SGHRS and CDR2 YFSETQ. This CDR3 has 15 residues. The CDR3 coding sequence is TGCGCCAGCAGCCGGGACAGGGGGCAGGGATCACCCCTCCACTTT. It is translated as CASSRDRGQGSPLHF.

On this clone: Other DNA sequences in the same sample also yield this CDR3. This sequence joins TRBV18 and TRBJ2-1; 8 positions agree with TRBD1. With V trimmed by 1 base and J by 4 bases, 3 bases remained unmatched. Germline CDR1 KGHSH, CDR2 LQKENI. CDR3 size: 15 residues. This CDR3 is CASSPRTGNYNEQFF. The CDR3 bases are TGTGCCAGCTCACCACGGACAGGGAATTACAATGAGCAGTTCTTC.

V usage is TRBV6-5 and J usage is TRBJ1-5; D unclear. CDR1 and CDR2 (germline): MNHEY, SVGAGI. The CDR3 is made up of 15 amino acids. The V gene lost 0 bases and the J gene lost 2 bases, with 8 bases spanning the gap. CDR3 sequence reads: CASSYSNRGNQPQHF. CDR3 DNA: TGTGCCAGCAGTTACTCGAACCGGGGCAATCAGCCCCAGCATTTT.

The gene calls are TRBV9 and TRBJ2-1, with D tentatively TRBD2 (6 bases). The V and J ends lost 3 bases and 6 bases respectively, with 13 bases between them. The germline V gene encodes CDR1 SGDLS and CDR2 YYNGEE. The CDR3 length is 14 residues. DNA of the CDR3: TGTGCCAGCAGCGCCAGACTAGGGCGCAATGAGCAGTTCTTC. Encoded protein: CASSARLGRNEQFF.

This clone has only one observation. The CDR3 loop is CASRPGLAYQTQYF. The CDR3 nucleotides are TGTGCCAGCAGGCCTGGACTAGCGTATCAGACCCAGTACTTC. The rearrangement links TRBV3-1 (or the pseudogene TRBV3-2) to TRBJ2-5; 9 bases agree with TRBD2. The germline gives CDR1 LGHDT, CDR2 YNNKEL (reference sequence). The CDR3 length is 14 residues. V trimming: 6 bases; J trimming: 6 bases; junction bases outside the gene matches: 8.

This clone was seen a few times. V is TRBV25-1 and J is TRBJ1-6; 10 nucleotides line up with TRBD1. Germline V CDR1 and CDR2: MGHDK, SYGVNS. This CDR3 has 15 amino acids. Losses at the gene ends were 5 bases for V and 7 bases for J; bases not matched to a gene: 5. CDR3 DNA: TGTGCCAGCAGTCCACCGGGACAGGGGAATTCACCCCTCCACTTT. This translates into CASSPPGQGNSPLHF.

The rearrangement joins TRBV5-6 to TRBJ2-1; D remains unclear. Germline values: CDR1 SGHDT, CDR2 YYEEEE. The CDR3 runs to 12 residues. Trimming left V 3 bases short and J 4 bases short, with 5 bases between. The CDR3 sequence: CASSYRYNEQFF. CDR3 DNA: TGTGCCAGCAGCTACCGGTACAATGAGCAGTTCTTC.

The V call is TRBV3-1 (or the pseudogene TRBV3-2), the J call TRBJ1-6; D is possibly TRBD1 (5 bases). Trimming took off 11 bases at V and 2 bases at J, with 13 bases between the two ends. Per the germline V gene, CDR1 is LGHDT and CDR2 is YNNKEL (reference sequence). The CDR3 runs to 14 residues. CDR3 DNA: TGTGCCGTTTCGGACAACGCCTATAATTCACCCCTCCACTTT. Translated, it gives CAVSDNAYNSPLHF.

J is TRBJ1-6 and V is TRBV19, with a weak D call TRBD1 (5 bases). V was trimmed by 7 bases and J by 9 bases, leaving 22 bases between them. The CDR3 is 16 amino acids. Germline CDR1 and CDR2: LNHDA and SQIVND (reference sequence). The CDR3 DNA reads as TGTGCCAGTATGGAATCGGGCAGGGTTACGGGTTCACCCCTCCACTTT. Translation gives CASMESGRVTGSPLHF.

DNA for the CDR3: TGTGCCAGCAGCACGACAGGGGCGATGAACACTGAAGCTTTCTTT. It codes for CASSTTGAMNTEAFF. V usage is TRBV11-2 and J usage is TRBJ1-1, with 8 bases fitting TRBD1. Trimming at V came to 5 bases and at J to 0 bases, leaving 5 bases not matched to a gene. The CDR3 extends over 15 amino acids. Germline CDR1 is SGHAT and CDR2 is FQNNGV. Supplemented by reference TRBV11-2 and TRBJ1-1, the full variable domain reads EAGVAQSPRYKIIEKRQSVAFWCNPISGHATLYWYQQILGQGPKLLIQFQNNGVVDDSQLPKDRFSAERLKGVDSTLKIQPAKLEDSAVYLCASSTTGAMNTEAFFGQGTRLTVV.

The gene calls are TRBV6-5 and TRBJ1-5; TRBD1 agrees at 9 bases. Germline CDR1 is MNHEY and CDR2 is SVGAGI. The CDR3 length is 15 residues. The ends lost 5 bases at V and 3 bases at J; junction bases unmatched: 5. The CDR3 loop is CASSPWDRDNQPQHF. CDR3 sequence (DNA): TGTGCCAGCAGTCCGTGGGACAGGGACAATCAGCCCCAGCATTTT.

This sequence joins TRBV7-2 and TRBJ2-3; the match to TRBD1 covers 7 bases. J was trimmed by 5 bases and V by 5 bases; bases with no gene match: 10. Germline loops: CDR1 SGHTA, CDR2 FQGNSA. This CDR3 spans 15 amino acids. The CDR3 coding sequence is TGTGCCAGCAGCCGGAGTCAGGGGGTGGGAGATACGCAGTATTTT. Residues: CASSRSQGVGDTQYF.

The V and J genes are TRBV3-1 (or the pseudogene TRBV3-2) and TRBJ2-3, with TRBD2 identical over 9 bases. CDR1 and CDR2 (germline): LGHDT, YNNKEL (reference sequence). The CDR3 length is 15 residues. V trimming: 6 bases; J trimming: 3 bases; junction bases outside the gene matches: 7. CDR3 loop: CASRSSGGSTDTQYF. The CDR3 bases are TGTGCCAGCAGGTCAAGCGGGGGGTCAACAGATACGCAGTATTTT.